A single sample gave rise to the 24 T cell receptor beta chains below, sequenced in a study of blood T cells in healthy people across ages. Primed by a sample-barcoded 5' primer and a J-beta primer mix, a second PCR proceeded for roughly 6 to 12 cycles. MiXCR was run by TCRdb on the 5' RACE reads, yielding one entry per CDR3 protein. This sample has about a million distinct CDR3 sequences, with 51% found just once. Material for sequencing was blood. The receptors originated from a woman aged 55-69 years in good health.

The J gene is TRBJ2-5, the V gene TRBV12-3 or TRBV12-4; D may match TRBD1 or TRBD2 (5 bases each). Trimming pared 5 bases from V and 11 bases from J, leaving 21 bases between. The CDR3 has 14 residues. The CDR3 is CASSPVGATYEQYF. In nucleotides, the CDR3 is TGTGCCAGCAGTCCCGTCGGGGCTACGTATGAGCAGTACTTC.

The rearrangement joins TRBV20-1 to TRBJ2-1; 14 bases map to TRBD2. The CDR3 is made up of 15 amino acids. The germline V gene encodes CDR1 DFQATT and CDR2 SNEGSKA (reference sequence). V trimming: 6 bases; J trimming: 7 bases; junction bases outside the gene matches: 8. DNA for the CDR3: TGCAGTGCAGAGGGACTAGCGGGAGTAGAGAATGAGCAGTTCTTC. It codes for CSAEGLAGVENEQFF.

This clonotype is a singleton in its sample. The chain has TRBV4-1 and TRBJ2-7, with D unresolved. Germline V gene data show CDR1 as MGHRA and CDR2 as YSYEKL. The length of the CDR3 is 15 residues. V was pared by 1 base and J by 4 bases, with 14 bases between. DNA of the CDR3: TGCGCCAGCAGCCAAGTGAACTCCTTCCAGTACGAGCAGTACTTC. Protein sequence: CASSQVNSFQYEQYF.

V and J are TRBV20-1 and TRBJ2-7; TRBD2 agrees at 7 bases. The CDR3 covers 15 residues. Germline values: CDR1 DFQATT, CDR2 SNEGSKA (reference sequence). V dropped 4 bases and J dropped 0; count of bases not matched to a gene: 9. The DNA for the CDR3 is TGCAGTGCTACTAAGGCGGGAGACCCCTCCTACGAGCAGTACTTC. This encodes CSATKAGDPSYEQYF.

This clonotype showed up just a few times. The V call is TRBV5-1, the J call TRBJ2-5; D is uncertain. Matching the DNA end better, TRBJ2-7 makes the J call doubtful. CDR3 size: 13 residues. Germline-derived CDR1 and CDR2 are SGHRS and YFSETQ. CDR3 sequence: CASSSQGRGEQYF. Written as DNA, the CDR3 is TGCGCCAGCAGCTCACAAGGCCGAGGCGAGCAGTACTTC.

This clonotype was recorded once. A read error is possible here, since a much larger clone lies one base away. The gene calls are TRBV6-2 or TRBV6-3 and TRBJ2-7, with a tentative D call TRBD1 (5 bases). Germline V gene sequence: CDR1 MNHEY, CDR2 SVGEGT. This CDR3 comprises 12 residues. CDR3 amino acids: CVSSYDSYEQYF. The CDR3 DNA is TGTGTCAGCAGTTACGACAGCTACGAGCAGTACTTC.

CDR3 loop: CASSLSSQNNSPLHF. CDR3 nucleotide sequence: TGTGCCAGCAGCTTAAGCAGTCAGAATAATTCACCCCTCCACTTT. This sequence joins TRBV7-9 and TRBJ1-6; D not certain. Trimming stripped 2 bases from V and 5 bases from J, with 10 bases between. The CDR3 sequence is 15 residues long. CDR1 is SEHNR, CDR2 FQNEAQ, per germline (reference sequence).

This clonotype was observed a handful of times. V gene TRBV9 combines with J gene TRBJ2-3; D may be TRBD1 (5 bases). The length of the CDR3 is 14 residues. The germline V gene has CDR1 SGDLS and CDR2 YYNGEE. V lost 2 bases, J lost 2 bases, and 9 bases lay in between. The CDR3 here is CASSVGHSTDTQYF. The CDR3 coding sequence is TGTGCCAGCAGCGTTGGACACTCCACAGATACGCAGTATTTT.

In this sample, this clonotype turned up a few times. This chain joins TRBV9 and TRBJ2-5, with D perhaps being TRBD1 or TRBD2 (5 bases each). The V gene lost 2 bases and the J gene lost 1 base, with 12 bases spanning the gap. The CDR3 spans 15 residues. CDR1 is SGDLS, CDR2 YYNGEE, per germline. This CDR3 reads CASSVDSGAQETQYF. The CDR3 DNA is TGTGCCAGCAGCGTCGACAGCGGAGCCCAAGAGACCCAGTACTTC.

This chain uses TRBV6-5 with TRBJ2-2; no definite D call. Per the germline V gene, CDR1 is MNHEY and CDR2 is SVGAGI. The CDR3 totals 13 residues. Trimming removed 3 bases from V and 5 bases from J, with 7 bases in between. The CDR3 nucleotides are TGTGCCAGCAGTTATGTGGGGACCGGGGAGCTGTTTTTT. Translating it yields CASSYVGTGELFF.

This clonotype has more than one count but fewer than ten. The V gene is TRBV2, the J gene TRBJ2-3; D gene unclear. V lost 4 bases and J 2 bases, leaving 7 bases between the germline ends. This CDR3 is built from 13 residues. CDR1 is SNHLY and CDR2 is FYNNEI in the germline V gene. The CDR3 region has the DNA TGTGCCAGCAGTGGCCCGAACACAGATACGCAGTATTTT. Protein product: CASSGPNTDTQYF.

This clonotype was seen a few times. The rearrangement links TRBV27 to TRBJ2-6; 10 nucleotides match TRBD2. The length of the CDR3 is 19 residues. CDR1 is MNHEY and CDR2 is SMNVEV in the germline V gene (reference sequence). The J segment lost 0 bases and the V segment lost 3 bases, leaving 8 bases of the junction unmatched. CDR3 DNA sequence: TGTGCCAGCAGTTTGGGTCTAGCGGGAGCCCCCTCTGGGGCCAACGTCCTGACTTTC. Its translation: CASSLGLAGAPSGANVLTF.

V is TRBV27 and J is TRBJ1-2; TRBD1 aligns across 9 bases. Trimming took 1 base from V and 8 from J; bases not matched to a gene: 5. Germline V CDR1 and CDR2: MNHEY, SMNVEV (reference sequence). This CDR3 is built from 14 residues. CDR3: CASSLYTGGAGYTF. CDR3 nucleotides: TGTGCCAGCAGTTTATATACAGGGGGCGCAGGCTACACCTTC.

The chain is built from TRBV6-1 and TRBJ2-7; D is unresolved. The CDR3 contains 13 residues. CDR1 is MNHNS and CDR2 is SASEGT in the germline V gene. Trimming stripped 0 bases from V and 6 bases from J, with 9 bases between. This chain's CDR3 is CASSEARQFEQYF. The CDR3 DNA is TGTGCCAGCAGTGAAGCGCGTCAATTCGAGCAGTACTTC.

The chain uses TRBV20-1 and TRBJ2-7; TRBD2 aligns across 7 bases. CDR1 is DFQATT, CDR2 SNEGSKA, per germline (reference sequence). CDR3 size: 13 residues. V lost 5 bases, J lost 3 bases, and 7 bases stayed unmatched. The CDR3 region has the DNA TGCAGTGCTTCCGGGACTACCCACTACGAGCAGTACTTC. Amino acids: CSASGTTHYEQYF.

The chain links TRBV6-2 or TRBV6-3 to TRBJ2-1; tentatively, D is TRBD1 or TRBD2 (5 bases each). The CDR3 has 14 amino acids. The ends were cut back, 7 bases at V and 2 bases at J, with 12 bases in the middle. From germline, CDR1 is MNHEY and CDR2 SVGEGT. Written as DNA, the CDR3 is TGTGCCAGCACCCCAAGAGGGGCCTACAATGAGCAGTTCTTC. Its translation: CASTPRGAYNEQFF.

This clonotype has a single count. This chain links TRBV4-2 with TRBJ2-7, with D possibly matching TRBD2 (5 bases). CDR1 and CDR2 from the germline V gene are LGHNA and YNFKEQ. The CDR3 consists of 15 residues. V shed 4 bases and J shed 7 bases, with 20 bases lying between them. CDR3 coding DNA: TGTGCCAGCAGCCGGGATAAGCGGCCCTACAATGAGCAGTACTTC. Encoded protein: CASSRDKRPYNEQYF.

In the case of this clonotype: Possible read error: a much larger clone is one base away. The chain couples TRBV2 to TRBJ2-3; D may be TRBD1 (6 bases). Germline lookup yields CDR1 SNHLY and CDR2 FYNNEI. This CDR3 is 13 amino acids long. V lost 7 bases to trimming and J lost 3 bases, with 11 bases between them. DNA of the CDR3: TGTGCCAGCACCATAACAGGGACAGATACGCAGTATTTT. Protein sequence: CASTITGTDTQYF.

This clonotype has ten or more counts. The chain carries TRBV28 and TRBJ1-1; D call uncertain. CDR1 is MDHEN and CDR2 is SYDVKM in the germline V gene. This CDR3 is built from 11 residues. V was shortened by 4 bases and J by 8 bases, with 8 bases between the two germline ends. CDR3 loop: CASSSRAEAFF. The CDR3 DNA sequence: TGTGCCAGCAGTTCTCGTGCGGAAGCTTTCTTT.

Of note for this clonotype: At one end, the junction sequence differs from germline, possibly due to a read error. The rearrangement links TRBV29-1 to TRBJ1-2; a possible D gene is TRBD1 (6 bases). The CDR3 contains 12 residues. Germline CDR1 is SQVTM and CDR2 is ANQGSEA. In nucleotides, the CDR3 is TGCAGCGTGGAAGAGGACAGTTATGGCTACACCTTC. Protein product: CSVEEDSYGYTF.

A few counts support this clonotype. This sequence joins TRBV29-1 and TRBJ1-1; D not certain. The V and J ends lost 4 bases and 8 bases respectively, with 11 bases between them. Germline lookup yields CDR1 SQVTM and CDR2 ANQGSEA. The CDR3 length is 11 residues. CDR3 sequence reads: CSVVEAAEAFF. The CDR3 nucleotides read TGCAGCGTTGTTGAGGCGGCGGAAGCTTTCTTT. The full variable domain, completed using reference TRBV29-1 and TRBJ1-1, is SAVISQKPSRDICQRGTSLTIQCQVDSQVTMMFWYRQQPGQSLTLIATANQGSEATYESGFVIDKFPISRPNLTFSTLTVSNMSPEDSSIYLCSVVEAAEAFFGQGTRLTVV.

This sequence joins TRBV5-6 and TRBJ1-5; 8 bases agree with TRBD1. J gave up 1 base and V 0 bases, and 3 bases lay outside the gene matches. This CDR3 is 16 amino acids long. The V gene's germline CDR1 is SGHDT and CDR2 YYEEEE. The CDR3 here is CASSLGDRLSNQPQHF. The CDR3 coding sequence is TGTGCCAGCAGCTTGGGGGACAGGCTGAGCAATCAGCCCCAGCATTTT.

The V gene is TRBV5-1, the J gene TRBJ1-2; 7 nucleotides agree with TRBD1. This CDR3 contains 15 residues. J was trimmed by 6 bases and V by 3 bases; bases with no gene match: 11. The germline gives CDR1 SGHRS, CDR2 YFSETQ. The CDR3 sequence: CASSSRPDRVDGYTF. For the CDR3, the DNA is TGCGCCAGCAGCTCCCGACCTGACAGGGTGGATGGCTACACCTTC.

This clonotype was observed a few times. The genes are TRBV29-1 and TRBJ1-5; D unresolved. V shed 7 bases and J shed 4 bases, with 11 bases lying between them. CDR3 size: 12 residues. Germline lookup yields CDR1 SQVTM and CDR2 ANQGSEA. CDR3 nucleotides: TGCAGCGCATCTTCTCTAAATCAGCCCCAGCATTTT. Its translation: CSASSLNQPQHF.